This entry features one T cell receptor beta chain sequence. What it recognizes is unknown. The source of the sample is a study of cytomegalovirus exposure and HLA in healthy donors. Study results and limitations: It was assumed in the presence/absence analyses that sequencing depth was roughly uniform across donors. Per a prior analysis, the majority of TCR beta V segments were productive roughly 87% or roughly 30% of the time. Later on, an analysis found that several of the most significant clusters appeared to be linked to common viral pathogens, which included parvovirus B19. The study recorded about 160 TCR beta chains that were cytomegalovirus-associated.

V lost 5 bases and J lost 3; bases outside the gene matches: 1. Germline CDR1 LNHDA, CDR2 SQIVND (reference sequence). The CDR3 runs 12 residues. Use of 60 Vbeta and 13 Jbeta primers characterized the PCR. Some clones are missing from TCRdb's copy, which holds only in-frame ones; the method was immunoSEQ multiplex PCR. The table lists 110,000 to 150,000 clones, roughly 9.7% of them singletons. This TCR was recovered from a man between 45 and 60 years old in good health and CMV-seronegative. The chain has TRBV19 and TRBJ2-7, with 7 bases aligning to TRBD1. The sequencing input was PBMCs. The chain's CDR3 is CASSAGGYEQYF. In nucleotides, the CDR3 is TGTGCCAGTAGTGCAGGGGGCTACGAGCAGTACTTC.